In this sample, the clone carrying this T cell receptor (beta chain) turned up many times. Its antigen is undetermined. At one end the junction does not follow the germline gene, possibly because of a read error. TCRdb passed the RT-PCR reads through MiXCR, listing each CDR3 protein once. The sample consists of around 850,000 distinct CDR3 sequences, about 18% of them appearing once. This record belongs to a study of response to subunit inactivated influenza vaccine. Whole-study results and caveats: That few new T cells are recruited by each seasonal influenza vaccination was the authors' suggestion.

The V gene's germline CDR1 is SGHRS and CDR2 YFSETQ. The CDR3 runs 15 residues. This chain links TRBV5-1 with TRBJ2-7; 7 nucleotides line up with TRBD1. The specimen comprised PBMCs from blood, sampled 4 to 6 days after vaccination. The TCR comes from a man in his fifties who received an inactivated influenza vaccine. The CDR3 DNA is TGTGCCAGCAGTTTGGCCGGGACAGCCTCCTACGAGCAGTACTTC. Translated, it gives CASSLAGTASYEQYF.